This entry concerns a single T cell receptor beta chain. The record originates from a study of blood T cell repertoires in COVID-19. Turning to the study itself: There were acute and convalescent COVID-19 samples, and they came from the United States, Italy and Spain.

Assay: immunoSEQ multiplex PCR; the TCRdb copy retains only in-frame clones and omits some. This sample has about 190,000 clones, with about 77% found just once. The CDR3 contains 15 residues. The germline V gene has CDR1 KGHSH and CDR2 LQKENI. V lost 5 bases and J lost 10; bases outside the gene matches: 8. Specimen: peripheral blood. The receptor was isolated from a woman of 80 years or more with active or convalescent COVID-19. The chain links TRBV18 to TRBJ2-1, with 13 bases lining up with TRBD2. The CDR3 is CASSERTTSGGEQFF. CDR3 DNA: TGTGCCAGCTCAGAGAGAACGACTAGCGGGGGGGAGCAGTTCTTC.